Listed here is a single T cell receptor beta chain. What it binds is not known. The sample belongs to a study of PD-L1 blockade in urothelial cancer. Study context: Blood analysis occurred 3 weeks (second dose) and 6 weeks after treatment start. Reported median T cell count for blood samples was roughly 150,000. Overall study findings and caveats: Enhanced expansion of tumor-associated blood clones at 3 weeks characterized durable-benefit patients.

TCRdb's copy holds only in-frame clones and misses some; the assay was immunoSEQ multiplex PCR. The data show 50,000 or so clones, with 60% to 85% seen just once and approximately 3.3% held by the top ten. This TCR was sampled from a man aged 70 or older with urothelial cancer. The input for sequencing was PBMCs, taken around atezolizumab (anti-PD-L1) treatment.

The CDR3 region has the DNA TGTGCCAGCAGTTTTCTCCACGAGCAGTACTTC. Its translation is CASSFLHEQYF. The V gene is TRBV28, the J gene TRBJ2-7, with D unresolved. Germline CDR1 reads MDHEN; CDR2 reads SYDVKM. Trimming cost V 3 bases and J 5 bases, with 5 bases left between them. The CDR3 spans 11 residues.